A single sample gave rise to the 18 T cell receptor beta chains below, sequenced in a study of blood T cell repertoires in COVID-19 (TCRdb year 2020). The protocol used for the library was the immunoSEQ multiplex PCR assay. In its TCRdb copy, this immuneACCESS table keeps in-frame sequences only and misses some clones. Where compared with another copy, unresolved V genes explain less than half of these, and the others have no known cause. The sample has some 220,000 clones on record, 65% to 85% of them singletons. In total, the top ten clones hold more than 10% of the sample. The sequencing input was peripheral blood. The receptor set was obtained from a human donor in a cohort sampled during active COVID-19.

The rearrangement joins TRBV19 to TRBJ1-4, with a possible D match to TRBD1 (5 bases). Germline V CDR1 and CDR2: LNHDA, SQIVND (reference sequence). CDR3 length: 13 amino acids. Trimming stripped 9 bases from V and 8 bases from J, with 16 bases between. CDR3 nucleotides: TGTGCCAGCCAGGGATATCAAGAGGAAAAACTGTTTTTT. Protein product: CASQGYQEEKLFF. The complete variable domain, with remaining parts taken from reference TRBV19 and TRBJ1-4, reads DGGITQSPKYLFRKEGQNVTLSCEQNLNHDAMYWYRQDPGQGLRLIYYSQIVNDFQKGDIAEGYSVSREKKESFPLTVTSAQKNPTAFYLCASQGYQEEKLFFGSGTQLSVL.

V and J are TRBV3-1 (or the pseudogene TRBV3-2) and TRBJ2-3; maybe TRBD1 (5 bases). Germline V gene lookup returns CDR1 LGHDT and CDR2 YNNKEL (reference sequence). V lost 0 bases, J lost 2 bases, and 12 bases lay in between. The CDR3 runs to 16 residues. The chain's CDR3 is CASSQDLRGPTDTQYF. In DNA, the CDR3 is TGTGCCAGCAGCCAAGATCTTAGGGGCCCCACAGATACGCAGTATTTT.

The J gene is TRBJ2-2, the V gene TRBV7-9; 8 bases line up with TRBD2. This CDR3 has 18 amino acids. V shed 0 bases, J shed 2 bases, and the junction held 8 bases outside the gene matches. CDR1 is SEHNR and CDR2 is FQNEAQ in the germline V gene (reference sequence). The CDR3 sequence is CASSLAAERGTNTGELFF. The CDR3 nucleotides read TGTGCCAGCAGCTTAGCGGCTGAGCGGGGGACTAACACCGGGGAGCTGTTTTTT. Full variable domain (outside the CDR3, taken from reference TRBV7-9 and TRBJ2-2): DTGVSQNPRHKITKRGQNVTFRCDPISEHNRLYWYRQTLGQGPEFLTYFQNEAQLEKSRLLSDRFSAERPKGSFSTLEIQRTEQGDSAMYLCASSLAAERGTNTGELFFGEGSRLTVL.

In this sample, this clone turned up many times. The chain uses TRBV14 and TRBJ1-4, with TRBD1 matching over 9 bases. This CDR3 has 17 amino acids. Germline CDR1 reads SGHDN; CDR2 reads FVKESK. V gave up 5 bases and J gave up 4 bases; unmatched junction bases: 11. CDR3 loop: CASSERPGQGYNEKLFF. The CDR3 region has the DNA TGTGCCAGCAGCGAAAGACCGGGACAGGGTTATAATGAAAAACTGTTTTTT.

The V call is TRBV19, the J call TRBJ2-2; D perhaps matches TRBD1 (8 bases). The CDR3 is 13 amino acids. The germline gives CDR1 LNHDA, CDR2 SQIVND (reference sequence). The V end was cut by 11 bases, the J end by 5 bases, with 15 bases between. CDR3 sequence: CACGQGGTGELFF. The CDR3 bases are TGTGCCTGCGGACAGGGAGGGACCGGGGAGCTGTTTTTT. Full variable domain (rest looked up from reference TRBV19 and TRBJ2-2): DGGITQSPKYLFRKEGQNVTLSCEQNLNHDAMYWYRQDPGQGLRLIYYSQIVNDFQKGDIAEGYSVSREKKESFPLTVTSAQKNPTAFYLCACGQGGTGELFFGEGSRLTVL.

The CDR3: CASRGGASTGELFF. CDR3 nucleotide sequence: TGTGCCAGCCGGGGGGGGGCGTCCACCGGGGAGCTGTTTTTT. V gene TRBV6-5 combines with J gene TRBJ2-2; 8 bases fit TRBD2. The CDR3 contains 14 residues. Germline V CDR1 and CDR2: MNHEY, SVGAGI. V lost 8 bases and J lost 4; bases outside the gene matches: 6.

J is TRBJ1-2 and V is TRBV24-1; 7 bases align to TRBD1. The germline CDR1 and CDR2 sequences are KGHDR and SFDVKD. After removal of 4 bases from V and 8 bases from J, the junction contained 12 bases not matched to a gene. The CDR3 runs 15 residues. The CDR3 here is CATSDLPWLGGGYTF. The CDR3, as DNA: TGTGCCACCAGTGACCTACCCTGGTTAGGGGGCGGCTACACCTTC.

The rearrangement uses TRBV7-2 and TRBJ1-3, with D unresolved. Per the germline V gene, CDR1 is SGHTA and CDR2 is FQGNSA. This CDR3 region has 16 residues. With 4 bases removed from V and 2 bases from J, the gap between germline ends came to 15 bases. The CDR3 loop reads CASSSNLRGPGNTIYF. CDR3 DNA: TGTGCCAGCAGCTCGAATCTGAGAGGGCCTGGAAACACCATATATTTT.

V is TRBV6-5 and J is TRBJ2-1; 11 nucleotides align to TRBD2. Trimming at V came to 2 bases and at J to 6 bases, leaving 3 bases not matched to a gene. The CDR3 consists of 15 residues. Germline V gives CDR1 MNHEY, CDR2 SVGAGI. CDR3 in amino acids: CASSYGGLAANEQFF. The DNA for the CDR3 is TGTGCCAGCAGTTACGGGGGACTAGCGGCCAATGAGCAGTTCTTC.

The chain uses TRBV24-1 and TRBJ2-1, with D perhaps matching TRBD1 (5 bases). V lost 1 base and J lost 1, with 10 bases in between. This CDR3 has 16 residues. Germline CDR1 is KGHDR and CDR2 is SFDVKD. CDR3 residues: CATSDFFRGSYNEQFF. In DNA form, the CDR3 reads TGTGCCACCAGTGATTTTTTTAGGGGTTCCTACAATGAGCAGTTCTTC.

This clone came up a few times. The rearrangement uses TRBV7-2 and TRBJ1-2; D perhaps matches TRBD1 (6 bases). V gave up 4 bases and J gave up 8 bases, with 14 bases separating them. Germline CDR1 is SGHTA and CDR2 is FQGNSA. The CDR3 loop spans 13 amino acids. For the CDR3, the DNA is TGTGCCAGCAGCTCGGACAGAACCGGCGGCTACACCTTC. Protein product: CASSSDRTGGYTF.

The chain links TRBV28 to TRBJ1-2; the D gene is possibly TRBD1 (6 bases). The CDR3 totals 15 residues. From germline, CDR1 is MDHEN and CDR2 SYDVKM. V was cut by 5 bases and J by 2 bases, with 15 bases left in between. CDR3 in amino acids: CASSASGHPNYGYTF. CDR3 coding DNA: TGTGCCAGCAGTGCGTCGGGACACCCGAACTATGGCTACACCTTC.

The chain employs TRBV7-9 and TRBJ1-4; no clear D gene. The CDR3 contains 14 residues. Germline loops: CDR1 SEHNR, CDR2 FQNEAQ (reference sequence). V shed 8 bases and J shed 8 bases, with 18 bases lying between them. The CDR3 sequence: CASASPGDGEKLFF. Here the CDR3 DNA reads TGTGCCAGCGCTTCTCCCGGGGATGGAGAAAAACTGTTTTTT.

This clone was seen more than once but under ten times. The chain joins TRBV2 to TRBJ1-3; no clear D. Trimming took off 8 bases at V and 3 bases at J, with 11 bases between the two ends. This CDR3 region has 13 residues. Germline CDR1 is SNHLY and CDR2 is FYNNEI. In DNA, the CDR3 is TGTGCCAGCTTTGGGCTGGATGGAAACACCATATATTTT. Translated: CASFGLDGNTIYF. The full variable domain, completed using reference TRBV2 and TRBJ1-3, is EPEVTQTPSHQVTQMGQEVILRCVPISNHLYFYWYRQILGQKVEFLVSFYNNEISEKSEIFDDQFSVERPDGSNFTLKIRSTKLEDSAMYFCASFGLDGNTIYFGEGSWLTVV.

The V call is TRBV20-1, the J call TRBJ1-2, with TRBD1 as a possible D gene (5 bases). Deletions cut 6 bases from V and 1 base from J, with 6 bases between. The germline CDR1 and CDR2 sequences are DFQATT and SNEGSKA (reference sequence). There are 11 residues in the CDR3. The CDR3 nucleotides read TGCAGTGCGACAGTTAACTATGGCTACACCTTC. Amino acid sequence: CSATVNYGYTF.

The chain carries TRBV5-4 and TRBJ1-2, with a possible D match to TRBD1 (6 bases). This CDR3 comprises 16 residues. V dropped 6 bases and J dropped 0 bases, with 18 bases sitting between them. CDR1 SGHNT and CDR2 YYREEE come from the germline V gene (reference sequence). CDR3 sequence reads: CASTLGRGVANYGYTF. The CDR3 nucleotides read TGTGCCAGCACCCTCGGGAGGGGGGTGGCTAACTATGGCTACACCTTC.

This chain joins TRBV7-9 and TRBJ2-2, with TRBD2 identical over 7 bases. The germline V gene has CDR1 SEHNR and CDR2 FQNEAQ (reference sequence). V lost 6 bases to trimming and J lost 1 base; unmatched junction nucleotides: 8. The CDR3 has 16 residues. The CDR3 protein is CASRLGGTMNTGELFF. In DNA form, the CDR3 reads TGTGCCAGCAGACTCGGGGGGACGATGAACACCGGGGAGCTGTTTTTT.

The rearrangement uses TRBV7-8 and TRBJ2-1; 8 bases match TRBD2. The V and J ends lost 2 bases and 7 bases, in that order; junction bases with no gene match: 7. Germline-derived CDR1 and CDR2 are SGHVS and FQNEAQ. The CDR3 sequence is 15 residues long. CDR3 amino acids: CASSLLGGAGNEQFF. The CDR3 DNA follows: TGTGCCAGCAGCTTACTCGGGGGGGCGGGTAATGAGCAGTTCTTC.